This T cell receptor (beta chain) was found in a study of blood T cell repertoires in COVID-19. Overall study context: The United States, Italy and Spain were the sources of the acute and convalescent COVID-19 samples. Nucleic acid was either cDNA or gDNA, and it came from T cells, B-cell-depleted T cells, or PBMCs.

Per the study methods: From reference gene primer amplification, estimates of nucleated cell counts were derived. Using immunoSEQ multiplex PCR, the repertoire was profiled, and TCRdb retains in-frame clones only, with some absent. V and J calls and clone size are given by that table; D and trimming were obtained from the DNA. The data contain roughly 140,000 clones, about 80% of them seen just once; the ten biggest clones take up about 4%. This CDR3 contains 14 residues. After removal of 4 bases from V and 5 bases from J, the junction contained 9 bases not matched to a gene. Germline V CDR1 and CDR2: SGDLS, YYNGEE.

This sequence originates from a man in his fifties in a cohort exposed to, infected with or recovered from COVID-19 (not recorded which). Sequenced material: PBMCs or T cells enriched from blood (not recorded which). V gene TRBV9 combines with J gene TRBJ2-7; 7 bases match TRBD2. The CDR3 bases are TGTGCCAGCAGCTTTCGGACTAGTTCCGACGAGCAGTACTTC. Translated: CASSFRTSSDEQYF.